This TCR beta chain emerged from a study of T cell repertoires in cytomegalovirus infection. Background on the study: Indications came from public TCR beta signatures; they pointed to CMV infection and to a matching HLA type. Study-level findings and limits: Accumulated public TCR beta family frequency recognized individuals carrying CMV together with the relevant HLA. HLA-C-restricted, CMV-specific TCR beta clonotypes were dominant ex vivo.

Of note for this clonotype: Its antigen is not identified.

The V end lost 7 bases, the J end lost 7 bases, and 17 bases lay between the germline ends. Germline CDR1 SNHLY, CDR2 FYNNEI. The CDR3 totals 14 residues. TCRdb itself ran the reads through MiXCR, one entry per CDR3 protein. The table has around 550,000 distinct CDR3 sequences, more than 20% seen once. The chain has TRBV2 and TRBJ2-1; tentative D call: TRBD2 (6 bases). This TCR derives from a human donor in good health (CMV status not recorded). Some clones in this sample may be carry-over from other donors' samples. Sequencing input: PBMCs. CDR3 sequence (DNA): TGTGCCAGCAAATTTGAGTCTAGCGCGAATGAGCAGTTCTTC. It encodes CASKFESSANEQFF. Full variable domain (missing parts from reference TRBV2 and TRBJ2-1): EPEVTQTPSHQVTQMGQEVILRCVPISNHLYFYWYRQILGQKVEFLVSFYNNEISEKSEIFDDQFSVERPDGSNFTLKIRSTKLEDSAMYFCASKFESSANEQFFGPGTRLTVL.